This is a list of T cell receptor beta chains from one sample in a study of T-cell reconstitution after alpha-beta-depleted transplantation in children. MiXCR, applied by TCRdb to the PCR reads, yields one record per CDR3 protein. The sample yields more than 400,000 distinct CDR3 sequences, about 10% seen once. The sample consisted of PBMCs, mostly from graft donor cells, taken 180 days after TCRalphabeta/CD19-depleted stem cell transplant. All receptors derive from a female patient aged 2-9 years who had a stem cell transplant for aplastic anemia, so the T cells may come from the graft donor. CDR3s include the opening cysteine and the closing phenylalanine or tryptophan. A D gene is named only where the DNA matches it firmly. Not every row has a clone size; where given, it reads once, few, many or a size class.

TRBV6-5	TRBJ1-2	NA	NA	CASSYLRQGAGYTF	TGTGCCAGCAGTTACCTCCGCCAGGGTGCTGGCTACACCTTC
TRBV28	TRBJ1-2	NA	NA	CASSLHGRGFYGYTF	TGTGCCAGCAGTCTACATGGGCGGGGGTTCTATGGCTACACCTTC
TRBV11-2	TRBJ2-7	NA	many	CASSFGSAYEQYF	TGTGCCAGCAGCTTCGGAAGCGCCTACGAGCAGTACTTC
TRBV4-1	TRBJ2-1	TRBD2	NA	CASSPGPWEGHAEQFF	TGCGCCAGCAGCCCTGGGCCCTGGGAGGGCCATGCTGAGCAGTTCTTC
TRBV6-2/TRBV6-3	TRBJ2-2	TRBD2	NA	CASTDLAGVRTGELFF	TGTGCCAGCACCGATCTAGCGGGAGTGAGGACCGGGGAGCTGTTTTTT
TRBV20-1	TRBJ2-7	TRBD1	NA	CSARDPGQTREQYF	TGCAGTGCTAGAGATCCGGGACAGACTCGGGAGCAGTACTTC
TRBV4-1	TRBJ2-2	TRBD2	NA	CASSQDWAGGPSGELFF	TGCGCCAGCAGCCAAGATTGGGCGGGAGGGCCCTCCGGGGAGCTGTTTTTT
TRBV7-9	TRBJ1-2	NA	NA	CASSFTPSSGYGYTF	TGTGCCAGCAGCTTCACTCCGAGTTCGGGCTATGGCTACACCTTC
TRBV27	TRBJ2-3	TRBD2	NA	CASSLAGTVDTQYF	TGTGCCAGCAGTCTAGCGGGAACAGTAGATACGCAGTATTTT
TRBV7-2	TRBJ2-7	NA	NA	CASSLVAAVPSYEQYF	TGTGCCAGCAGCTTAGTGGCGGCAGTTCCCTCCTACGAGCAGTACTTC
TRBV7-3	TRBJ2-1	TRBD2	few	CASSLAWTSGNNEQFF	TGTGCCAGCAGCTTAGCCTGGACTAGCGGTAACAATGAGCAGTTCTTC
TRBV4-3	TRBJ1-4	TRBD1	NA	CASSQEAWGQGCEKLFF	TGCGCCAGCAGCCAAGAGGCTTGGGGACAGGGTTGTGAAAAACTGTTTTTT
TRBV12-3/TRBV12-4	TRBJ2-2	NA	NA	CASSSGRTLTGELFF	TGTGCCAGCAGTTCTGGACGGACCCTCACCGGGGAGCTGTTTTTT
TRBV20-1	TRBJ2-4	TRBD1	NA	CSAQGQGGSAKNIQYF	TGCAGTGCCCAGGGACAGGGGGGTTCGGCCAAAAACATTCAGTACTTC
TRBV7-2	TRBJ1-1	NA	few	CASSLYTTEAFF	TGTGCCAGCAGCTTATACACCACTGAAGCTTTCTTT
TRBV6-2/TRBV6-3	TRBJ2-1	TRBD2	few	CASSTRWTSGRAYVNEQFF	TGTGCCAGCAGTACTCGCTGGACTAGCGGGAGGGCCTACGTCAATGAGCAGTTCTTC
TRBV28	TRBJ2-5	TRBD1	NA	CASRDRGPGTQYF	TGTGCCAGCCGGGACAGGGGACCAGGGACCCAGTACTTC
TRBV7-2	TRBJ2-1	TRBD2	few	CASGLAGVSFLYNEQFF	TGTGCCAGCGGACTAGCGGGAGTAAGCTTCCTCTACAATGAGCAGTTCTTC
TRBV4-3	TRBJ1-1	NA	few	CASSQAPLGAQAFF	TGCGCCAGCAGCCAAGCCCCCTTAGGGGCCCAGGCTTTCTTT
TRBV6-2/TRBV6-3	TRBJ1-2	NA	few	CASSYSRRDYGYTF	TGTGCCAGCAGTTACTCGAGGAGGGACTATGGCTACACCTTC
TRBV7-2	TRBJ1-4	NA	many	CASSLTGAGREKLFF	TGTGCCAGCAGCTTAACAGGAGCCGGTAGGGAAAAACTGTTTTTT
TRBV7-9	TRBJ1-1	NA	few	CASSLEWTAEAFF	TGTGCCAGCAGCTTAGAATGGACCGCTGAAGCTTTCTTT
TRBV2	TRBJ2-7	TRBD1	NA	CASRVTGDYEQYF	TGTGCCAGCAGGGTCACAGGGGACTACGAGCAGTACTTC
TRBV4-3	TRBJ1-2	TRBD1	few	CASSQRDRGSYGYTF	TGCGCCAGCAGCCAAAGGGACAGGGGAAGCTATGGCTACACCTTC
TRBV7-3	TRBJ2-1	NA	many	CASSLGGLSYNEQFF	TGTGCCAGCAGCTTAGGAGGGCTCTCCTACAATGAGCAGTTCTTC
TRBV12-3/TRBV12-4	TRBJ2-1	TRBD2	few	CASSLVAGEYNEQFF	TGTGCCAGCAGTTTGGTAGCGGGGGAGTACAATGAGCAGTTCTTC
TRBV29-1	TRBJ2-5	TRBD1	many	CSVEDLTGMATQYF	TGCAGCGTTGAAGACCTGACAGGGATGGCGACCCAGTACTTC
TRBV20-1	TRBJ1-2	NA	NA	CSARGSSDYGYTF	TGCAGTGCTAGAGGGAGCAGCGACTATGGCTACACCTTC
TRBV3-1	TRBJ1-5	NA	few	CASSQDSRGEPQHF	TGTGCCAGCAGCCAAGATAGCAGGGGTGAGCCCCAGCATTTT
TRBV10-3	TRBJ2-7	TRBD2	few	CAISEPPGLAGSEQYF	TGTGCCATCAGTGAACCTCCGGGACTAGCGGGAAGCGAGCAGTACTTC
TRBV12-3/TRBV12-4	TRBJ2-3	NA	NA	CASSLLARDTQYF	TGTGCCAGCAGTTTACTAGCCAGAGATACGCAGTATTTT
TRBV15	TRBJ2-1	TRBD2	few	CATSRVRAGGGNEQFF	TGTGCCACCAGCAGAGTCAGAGCGGGAGGAGGGAATGAGCAGTTCTTC
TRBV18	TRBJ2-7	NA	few	CASSPRDGGSYEQYF	TGTGCCAGCTCACCACGGGACGGAGGCTCCTACGAGCAGTACTTC
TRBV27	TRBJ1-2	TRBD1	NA	CASGPPPGQNYGYTF	TGTGCCAGCGGACCCCCACCGGGACAGAACTATGGCTACACCTTC
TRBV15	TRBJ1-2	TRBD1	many	CATSREYWDRDYGYTF	TGTGCCACCAGCAGAGAATATTGGGACAGGGACTATGGCTACACCTTC
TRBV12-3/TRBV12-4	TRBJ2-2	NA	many	CASSRQGSTGELFF	TGTGCCAGCAGTCGTCAGGGGAGCACCGGGGAGCTGTTTTTT
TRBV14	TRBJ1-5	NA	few	CAREQPQHF	TGTGCCCGAGAACAGCCCCAGCATTTT
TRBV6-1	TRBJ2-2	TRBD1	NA	CASRNRDRGFGTGELFF	TGTGCCAGCAGGAACCGGGACAGGGGGTTCGGCACCGGGGAGCTGTTTTTT
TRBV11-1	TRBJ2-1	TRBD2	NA	CASSLISGRRREEATGEQFF	TGTGCCAGCAGCTTAATTTCAGGTCGTCGTCGGGAGGAGGCCACGGGTGAGCAGTTCTTC
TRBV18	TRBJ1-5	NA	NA	CASSPRGAGNSNQPQHF	TGTGCCAGCTCACCACGGGGTGCAGGCAATAGCAATCAGCCCCAGCATTTT
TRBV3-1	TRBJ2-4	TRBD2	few	CASRRGLAGVLTSKNIQYF	TGTGCCAGCAGGCGCGGACTAGCGGGAGTCTTAACATCCAAAAACATTCAGTACTTC
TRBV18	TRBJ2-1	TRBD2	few	CASSRLAGGPLPEQFF	TGTGCCAGCTCGCGACTAGCGGGAGGCCCTCTCCCGGAGCAGTTCTTC
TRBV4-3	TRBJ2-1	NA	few	CASSRQRSSAYNEQFF	TGCGCCAGCAGCCGACAAAGAAGTTCTGCTTACAATGAGCAGTTCTTC